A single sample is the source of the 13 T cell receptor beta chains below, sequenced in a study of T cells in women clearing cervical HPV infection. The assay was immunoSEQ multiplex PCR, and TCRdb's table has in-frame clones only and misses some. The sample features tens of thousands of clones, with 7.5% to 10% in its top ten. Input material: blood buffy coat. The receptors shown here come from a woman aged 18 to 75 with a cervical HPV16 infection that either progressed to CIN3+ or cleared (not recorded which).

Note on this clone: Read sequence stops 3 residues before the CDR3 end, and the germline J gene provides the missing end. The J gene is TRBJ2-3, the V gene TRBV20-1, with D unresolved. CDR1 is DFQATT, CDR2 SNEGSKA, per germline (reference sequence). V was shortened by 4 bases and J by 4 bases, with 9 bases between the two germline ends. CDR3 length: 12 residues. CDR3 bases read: TGCAGTGCTAATACCGCGGCAGATACG. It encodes CSANTAADT. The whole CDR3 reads CSANTAADTQYF.

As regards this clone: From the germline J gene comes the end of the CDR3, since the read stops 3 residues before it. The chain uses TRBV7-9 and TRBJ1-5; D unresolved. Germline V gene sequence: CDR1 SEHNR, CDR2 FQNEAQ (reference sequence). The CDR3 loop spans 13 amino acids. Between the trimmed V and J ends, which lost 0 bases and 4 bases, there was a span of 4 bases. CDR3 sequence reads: CASSLATNQPQHF. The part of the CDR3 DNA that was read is TGTGCCAGCAGCTTAGCGACAAATCAGCCC.

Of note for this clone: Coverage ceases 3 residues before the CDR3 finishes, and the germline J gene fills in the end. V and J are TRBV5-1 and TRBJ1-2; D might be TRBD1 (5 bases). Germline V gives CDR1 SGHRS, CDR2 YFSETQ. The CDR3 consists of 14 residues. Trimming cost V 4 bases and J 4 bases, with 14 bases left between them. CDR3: CASSSGAGSYGYTF. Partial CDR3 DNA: TGCGCCAGCAGCAGTGGGGCAGGGAGCTATGGC.

The CDR3 sequence: CASSQDVGNYGYTF. The CDR3 DNA, read in part, is TGCGCCAGCAGTCAAGATGTAGGGAACTATGGC. The chain carries TRBV23-1 and TRBJ1-2, with no clear D. Coverage ceases 3 residues before the CDR3 finishes, and the germline J gene fills in the end. TRBV23-1 counts as an open reading frame of uncertain function. The V and J ends lost 2 bases and 2 bases respectively, with 9 bases between them. This CDR3 is built from 14 residues.

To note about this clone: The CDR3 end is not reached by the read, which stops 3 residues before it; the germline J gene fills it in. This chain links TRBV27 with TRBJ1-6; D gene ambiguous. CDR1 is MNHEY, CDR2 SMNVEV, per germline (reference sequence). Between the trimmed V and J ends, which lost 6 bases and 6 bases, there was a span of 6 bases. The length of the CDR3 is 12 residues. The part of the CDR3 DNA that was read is TGTGCCAGCAGCCCCCTTAATTCACCC. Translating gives CASSPLNSP. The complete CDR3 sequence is CASSPLNSPLHF.

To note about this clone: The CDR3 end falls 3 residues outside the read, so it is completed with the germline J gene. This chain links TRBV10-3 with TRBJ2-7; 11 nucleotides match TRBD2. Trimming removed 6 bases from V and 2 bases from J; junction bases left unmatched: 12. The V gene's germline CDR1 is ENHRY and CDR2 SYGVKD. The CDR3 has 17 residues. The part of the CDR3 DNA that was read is TGTGCCATCAGGAAGCGGACCGGGACTAGCGGAACCTACGAG. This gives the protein CAIRKRTGTSGTYE. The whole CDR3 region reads CAIRKRTGTSGTYEQYF.

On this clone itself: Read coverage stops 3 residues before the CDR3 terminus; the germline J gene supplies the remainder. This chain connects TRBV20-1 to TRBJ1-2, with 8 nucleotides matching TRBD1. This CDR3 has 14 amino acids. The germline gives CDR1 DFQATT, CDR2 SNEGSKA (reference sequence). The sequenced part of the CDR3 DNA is TGCAGTGCTGAGGGACAGGTCGCGTCTAGGGGC. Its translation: CSAEGQVASRG. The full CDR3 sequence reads CSAEGQVASRGYTF.

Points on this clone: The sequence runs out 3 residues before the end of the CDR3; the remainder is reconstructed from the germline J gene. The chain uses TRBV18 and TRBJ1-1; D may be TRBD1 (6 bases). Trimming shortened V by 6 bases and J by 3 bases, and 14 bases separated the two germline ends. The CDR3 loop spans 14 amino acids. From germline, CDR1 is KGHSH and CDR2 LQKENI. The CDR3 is CASSRTGSDTEAFF. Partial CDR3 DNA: TGTGCCAGCTCCCGAACAGGGAGCGACACTGAA.

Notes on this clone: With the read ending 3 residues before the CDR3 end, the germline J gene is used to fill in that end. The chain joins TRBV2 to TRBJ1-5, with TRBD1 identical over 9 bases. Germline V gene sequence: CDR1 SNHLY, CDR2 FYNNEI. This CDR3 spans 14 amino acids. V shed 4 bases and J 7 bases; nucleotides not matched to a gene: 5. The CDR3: CASSGDREGQPQHF. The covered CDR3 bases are TGTGCCAGCAGTGGGGACAGGGAGGGACAGCCC. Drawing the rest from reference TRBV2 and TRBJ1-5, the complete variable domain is EPEVTQTPSHQVTQMGQEVILRCVPISNHLYFYWYRQILGQKVEFLVSFYNNEISEKSEIFDDQFSVERPDGSNFTLKIRSTKLEDSAMYFCASSGDREGQPQHFGDGTRLSIL.

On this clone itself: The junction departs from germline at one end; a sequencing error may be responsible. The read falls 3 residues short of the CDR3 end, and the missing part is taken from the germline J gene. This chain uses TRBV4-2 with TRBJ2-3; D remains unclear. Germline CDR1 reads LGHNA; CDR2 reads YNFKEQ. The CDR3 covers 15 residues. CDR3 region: CASSQDYQDTDTQYF. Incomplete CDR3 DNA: TGCGCCAGCAGCCAAGATTATCAGGACACAGATACG.

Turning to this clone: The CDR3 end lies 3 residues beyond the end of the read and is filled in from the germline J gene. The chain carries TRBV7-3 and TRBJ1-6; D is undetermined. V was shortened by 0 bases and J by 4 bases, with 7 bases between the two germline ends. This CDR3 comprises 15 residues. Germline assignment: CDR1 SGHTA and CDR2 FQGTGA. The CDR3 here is CASSLTTEYNSPLHF. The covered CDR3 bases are TGTGCCAGCAGCTTAACCACAGAGTATAATTCACCC.

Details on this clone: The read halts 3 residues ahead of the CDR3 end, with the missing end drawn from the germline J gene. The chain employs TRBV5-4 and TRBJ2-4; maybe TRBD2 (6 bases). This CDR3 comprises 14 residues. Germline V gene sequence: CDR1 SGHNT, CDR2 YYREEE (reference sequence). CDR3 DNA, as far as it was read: TGTGCCAGCAGCTTGGACCCGGAGGGCTATGGT. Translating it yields CASSLDPEGYG. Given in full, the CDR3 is CASSLDPEGYGQYF.

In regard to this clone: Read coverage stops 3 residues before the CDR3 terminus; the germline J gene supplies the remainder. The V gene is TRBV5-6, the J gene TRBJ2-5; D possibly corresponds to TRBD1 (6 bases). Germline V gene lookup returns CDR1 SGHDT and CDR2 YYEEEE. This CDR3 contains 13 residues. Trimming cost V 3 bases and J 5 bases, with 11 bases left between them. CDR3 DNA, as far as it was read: TGTGCCAGCAGCTCACAGGGATTGGAGACC. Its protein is CASSSQGLET. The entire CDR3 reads CASSSQGLETQYF.